A selection of T cell receptor beta chains follows, all from one sample in a study of OX40 agonist ivuxolimab in advanced cancers. Only in-frame clones appear in the TCRdb table, and some are missing; sequencing was by immunoSEQ multiplex PCR. The sample carries about 68,000 clones, about 90% recorded once. The sequencing used CD4+ or CD8+ T cells sorted from blood, collected in a trial of the OX40 agonist ivuxolimab. These receptor sequences come from an adult with an advanced solid tumor such as melanoma, head and neck, liver or kidney cancer. The CDR3 runs from the conserved cysteine through the conserved F or W.

>TRBJ1-1|TRBV5-1
CASSLVGTNMNTEAFF
>TRBJ2-7|TRBV14
CASSQAREFNEQYF
>TRBJ1-1|TRBV15
CATSRGRAGTEAFF
>TRBJ2-7|TRBV7-9
CASSLVSGPYEQYF
>TRBJ2-1|TRBV7-9
CASSRYNEQFF
>TRBJ1-3|TRBV11-2
CASSLDPGGFAQSSGNTIYF
>TRBJ2-3|TRBV2
CASGAGDRDADTQYF
>TRBJ2-7|TRBV28
CASSPPMTPSYEQYF
>TRBJ2-5|TRBV28
CASSPFWGTGGTETQYF
>TRBJ1-2|TRBV7-3
CASSLGLTGVGYTF
>TRBJ1-5|TRBV7-9
CASSLGLGNQPQHF
>TRBJ1-1|TRBV14
CASSQVRDTEAFF
>TRBJ2-2|TRBV19
CASSELAGGLSTGELFF
>TRBJ1-4|TRBV7-6
CASSLAPAGSFNEKLFF
>TRBJ1-5|TRBV6-5
CASSLTGGNQPQHF
>TRBJ1-1|TRBV2
CATFRDIVNTEAFF
>TRBJ1-1|TRBV18
CASSLTGQLNTEAFF
>TRBJ2-2|TRBV2
CASSVTGSPGELFF
>TRBJ2-7|TRBV2
CASSEARGRGEQYF